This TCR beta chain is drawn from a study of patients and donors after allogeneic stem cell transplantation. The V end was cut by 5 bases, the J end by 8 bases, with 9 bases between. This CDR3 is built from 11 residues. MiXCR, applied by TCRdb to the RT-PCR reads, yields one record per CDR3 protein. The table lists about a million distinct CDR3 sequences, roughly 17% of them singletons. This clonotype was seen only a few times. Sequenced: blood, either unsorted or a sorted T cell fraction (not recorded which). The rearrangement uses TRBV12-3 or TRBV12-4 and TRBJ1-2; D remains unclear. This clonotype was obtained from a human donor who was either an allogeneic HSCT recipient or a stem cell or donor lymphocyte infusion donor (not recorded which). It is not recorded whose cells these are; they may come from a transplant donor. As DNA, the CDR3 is TGTGCCAGCAGTCTCCAGGCGGGCTACACCTTC. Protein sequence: CASSLQAGYTF.